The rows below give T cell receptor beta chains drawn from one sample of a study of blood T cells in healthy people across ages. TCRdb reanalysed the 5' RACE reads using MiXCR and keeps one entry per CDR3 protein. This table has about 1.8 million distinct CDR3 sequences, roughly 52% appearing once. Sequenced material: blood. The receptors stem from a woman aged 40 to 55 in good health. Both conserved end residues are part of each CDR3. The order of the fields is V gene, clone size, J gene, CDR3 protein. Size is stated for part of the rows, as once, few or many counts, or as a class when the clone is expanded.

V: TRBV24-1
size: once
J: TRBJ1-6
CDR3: CATRQSGNSPLHF

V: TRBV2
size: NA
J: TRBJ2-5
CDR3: CASSGRDRVGETQYF

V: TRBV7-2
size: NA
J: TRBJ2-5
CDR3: CASSFDRPSQETQYF

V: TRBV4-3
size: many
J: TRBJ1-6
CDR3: CASSQDPRSNSPLHF

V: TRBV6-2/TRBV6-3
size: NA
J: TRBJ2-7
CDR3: CASAARGGRYEQYF

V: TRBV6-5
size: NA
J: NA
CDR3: CVSSYDASDEQYF

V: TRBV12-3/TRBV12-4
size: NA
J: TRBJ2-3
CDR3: CASSPGTAGATDTQYF

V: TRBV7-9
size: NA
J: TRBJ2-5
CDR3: CASSTRQGAGVEQETQYF

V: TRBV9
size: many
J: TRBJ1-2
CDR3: CASSVAAQGNGYTF

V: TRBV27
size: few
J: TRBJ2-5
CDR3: CASSPMGGETQYF

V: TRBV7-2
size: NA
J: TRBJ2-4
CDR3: CASSPSGRRPAKNIQYF

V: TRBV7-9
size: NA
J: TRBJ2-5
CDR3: CASSFPGPREETQYF

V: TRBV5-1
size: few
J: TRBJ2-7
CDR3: CASSETGGRYEQYF

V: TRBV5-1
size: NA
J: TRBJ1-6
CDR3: CASSLTAKANSPLHF

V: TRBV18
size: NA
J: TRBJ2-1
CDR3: CASSPTLTGYNEQFF

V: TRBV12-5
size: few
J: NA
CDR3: CASGPPSEGVRTQYF

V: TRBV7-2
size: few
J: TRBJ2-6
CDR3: CASSATGGTTGANVLTF

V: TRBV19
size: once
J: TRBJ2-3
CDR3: CASMISGSSTDTQYF

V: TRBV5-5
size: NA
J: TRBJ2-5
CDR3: CASSAAESGGPYETQYF

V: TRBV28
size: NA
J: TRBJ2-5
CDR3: CASSPVDRETQYF

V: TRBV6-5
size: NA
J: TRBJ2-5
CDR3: CASRRLGEETQYF

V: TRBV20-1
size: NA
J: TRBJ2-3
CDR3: CSAPVYPRLGTDTQYF

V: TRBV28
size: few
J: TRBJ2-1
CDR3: CASSLGRGTGNEQFF

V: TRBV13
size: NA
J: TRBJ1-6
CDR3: CASSLQERPNSPLHF

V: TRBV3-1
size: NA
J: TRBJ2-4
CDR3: CASSPQDLAKNIQYF

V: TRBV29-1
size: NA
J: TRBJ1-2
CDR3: CSVGGDYYGYTF

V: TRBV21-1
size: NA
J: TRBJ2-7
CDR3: CASSKLTPSSYEQYF

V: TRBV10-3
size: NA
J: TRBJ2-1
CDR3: CAIRNLGSDNEQFF

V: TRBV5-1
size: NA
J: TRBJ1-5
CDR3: CASRLGTAIVEPQHF

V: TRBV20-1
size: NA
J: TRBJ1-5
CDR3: CSASAGQNNQPQHF

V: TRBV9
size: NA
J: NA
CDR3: CASSVGSGGHYEQYF

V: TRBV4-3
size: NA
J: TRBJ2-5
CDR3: CTSSQARGETQYF

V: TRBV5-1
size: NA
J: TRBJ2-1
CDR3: CASSFTGQGIDEQFF

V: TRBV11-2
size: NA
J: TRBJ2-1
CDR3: CASSSRTGIGQETQFF

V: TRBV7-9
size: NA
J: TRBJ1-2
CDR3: CASSHRQMNYGYTF

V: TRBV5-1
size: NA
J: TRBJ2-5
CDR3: CASSSIGGIQETQYF

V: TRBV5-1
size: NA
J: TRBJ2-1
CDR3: CASSLIPASGTYNEQFF

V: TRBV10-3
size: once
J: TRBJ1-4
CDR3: CAISESRDRANNEKLFF

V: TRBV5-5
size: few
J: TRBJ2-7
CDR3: CASSLGAPPGNEQYF

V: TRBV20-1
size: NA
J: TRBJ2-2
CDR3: CNARRRANTGELFF

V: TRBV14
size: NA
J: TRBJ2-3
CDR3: CASSPSWDTQYF